This T cell receptor beta chain is from a study of cytomegalovirus exposure and HLA in healthy donors. At the level of the study: Sequencing of about 179 million T cells in an earlier analysis found 95 million to 120 million unique TCR beta sequences. Study results and caveats: Information on immune exposure was restricted to one variable (CMV serostatus). A later analysis reportedly found fewer N-insertions in an Asian-associated ancestry cluster than the approximately 700-donor mean.

Per the germline V gene, CDR1 is SNHLY and CDR2 is FYNNEI. The CDR3 runs 15 residues. Trimming cost V 6 bases and J 7 bases, with 22 bases left between them. Both 60 Vbeta primers and 13 Jbeta primers went into the PCR. Here immunoSEQ multiplex PCR was the method, and the copy in TCRdb shows in-frame clones only, minus some. This table holds around 100,000 clones, 60% to 85% found once. Comments on this clone: No antigen is known for it.

Donors were ostensibly healthy at sampling, although undocumented immune exposures were probable. This rearrangement joins TRBV2 to TRBJ2-7; a possible D gene is TRBD2 (5 bases). Input material: PBMCs. The sequence came from a female donor in good health and CMV-seropositive. In DNA, the CDR3 is TGTGCCAGCAGCCCCAGCCATAGCGCCTTGGGGGAGCAGTACTTC. Its translation is CASSPSHSALGEQYF.